The 20 T cell receptor beta chains listed next were all sequenced from one sample in a study of cytomegalovirus exposure and HLA in healthy donors. Amplification used 60 Vbeta primers and 13 Jbeta primers. Using immunoSEQ multiplex PCR, the repertoire was profiled, and TCRdb retains in-frame clones only, with some absent. The sample records about 200,000 clones, approximately 11% being singletons. Sequenced: PBMCs. Every receptor here comes from a man in his forties or fifties in good health and CMV-seropositive.

The CDR3: CASSELAVLSYEQYF. In nucleotides, the CDR3 is TGCGCCAGCAGCGAACTAGCGGTGCTCTCCTACGAGCAGTACTTC. The chain recombines TRBV10-2 with TRBJ2-7; 8 bases align to TRBD2. The CDR3 length is 15 residues. Germline-derived CDR1 and CDR2 are WSHSY and SAAADI. J was trimmed by 0 bases and V by 6 bases; bases with no gene match: 7.

The chain has TRBV6-4 and TRBJ2-2; no firm D call. The V end was cut by 6 bases, the J end by 5 bases, with 13 bases between. The germline V gene encodes CDR1 MRHNA and CDR2 SNTAGT. This CDR3 spans 14 amino acids. The CDR3 DNA is TGTGCCAGCAGGACACAGTCTCTTACCGGGGAGCTGTTTTTT. Protein: CASRTQSLTGELFF.

CDR3 loop: CASSGQGGPSGNTIYF. The CDR3 DNA sequence: TGTGCCAGCAGCGGACAGGGAGGGCCCTCTGGAAACACCATATATTTT. The chain has TRBV5-4 and TRBJ1-3; 8 positions agree with TRBD1. Germline V gene data show CDR1 as SGHNT and CDR2 as YYREEE (reference sequence). The V segment lost 4 bases and the J segment 0 bases; nucleotides outside the gene matches: 6. This CDR3 region has 16 residues. Together with reference TRBV5-4 and TRBJ1-3, the CDR3 gives the full variable domain: ETGVTQSPTHLIKTRGQQVTLRCSSQSGHNTVSWYQQALGQGPQFIFQYYREEENGRGNFPPRFSGLQFPNYSSELNVNALELDDSALYLCASSGQGGPSGNTIYFGEGSWLTVV.

The chain recombines TRBV6-6 with TRBJ2-5; possible D gene TRBD1, 5 bases. Trimming stripped 7 bases from V and 1 base from J, with 19 bases between. The germline V gene encodes CDR1 MNHNY and CDR2 SVGAGI (reference sequence). The CDR3 runs to 16 residues. CDR3 protein: CASTNGPGRPQETQYF. CDR3 DNA sequence: TGTGCCAGCACCAACGGTCCAGGGCGGCCCCAAGAGACCCAGTACTTC.

This clone was detected many times. The chain combines TRBV6-1 with TRBJ1-2; D ambiguous. The CDR3 spans 13 residues. Germline V lookup: CDR1 MNHNS, CDR2 SASEGT. The V gene lost 2 bases and the J gene lost 2 bases, with 6 bases spanning the gap. The CDR3 region has the DNA TGTGCCAGCAGTGAATCCATCAACTATGGCTACACCTTC. Its translation: CASSESINYGYTF.

This clone has more than one count but fewer than ten. V is TRBV28 and J is TRBJ1-1; the D is unclear. Germline loops: CDR1 MDHEN, CDR2 SYDVKM. V dropped 3 bases and J dropped 5 bases, with 16 bases sitting between them. CDR3 length equals 15 residues. The DNA of the CDR3 is TGTGCCAGCAGTTTGCCCCAGACTTCGGGGACTGAAGCTTTCTTT. This codes for CASSLPQTSGTEAFF.

This chain joins TRBV10-3 and TRBJ2-5; possibly TRBD2 for D (6 bases). Germline CDR1 reads ENHRY; CDR2 reads SYGVKD. The V gene lost 2 bases and the J gene lost 2 bases, with 12 bases spanning the gap. The CDR3 length is 15 residues. CDR3 protein: CAISEGGSLQETQYF. Written as DNA, the CDR3 is TGTGCCATCAGTGAGGGGGGGTCCCTTCAAGAGACCCAGTACTTC.

The chain has TRBV25-1 and TRBJ1-1; weak D call: TRBD1 (5 bases). Per the germline V gene, CDR1 is MGHDK and CDR2 is SYGVNS. The germline V and J ends were trimmed by 6 bases and 12 bases, with 11 bases remaining between them. The CDR3 sequence is 10 residues long. CDR3 loop: CASRGGEPFF. The DNA of the CDR3 is TGTGCCAGCAGGGGGGGGGAACCTTTCTTT.

The chain couples TRBV18 to TRBJ2-1, with TRBD2 identical over 9 bases. Germline assignment: CDR1 KGHSH and CDR2 LQKENI. The V segment lost 1 base and the J segment 3 bases; nucleotides outside the gene matches: 4. The CDR3 sequence is 16 residues long. CDR3 nucleotides: TGTGCCAGCTCACCACTAGCGGGGGAGCACTACAATGAGCAGTTCTTC. It is translated as CASSPLAGEHYNEQFF.

The sample holds many counts of this clone. The V and J genes are TRBV4-3 and TRBJ2-1; 10 bases line up with TRBD1. The CDR3 extends over 15 amino acids. The V gene end was trimmed by 4 bases and the J gene end by 7 bases; junction bases not matched to a gene: 7. Germline V lookup: CDR1 LGHNA, CDR2 YSLEER. The CDR3 DNA is TGCGCCAGCAGCCCCGGGACAGGGGTGGAGAATGAGCAGTTCTTC. Translated: CASSPGTGVENEQFF.

In this sample, this clone turned up a few times. The chain combines TRBV5-6 with TRBJ1-2; D is unclear. The length of the CDR3 is 17 residues. CDR1 is SGHDT, CDR2 YYEEEE, per germline. Trimming took 0 bases from V and 3 from J, leaving 18 bases between them. CDR3 bases: TGTGCCAGCAGCTTGGCCGGGGTAGGCAGGTTAGACTATGGCTACACCTTC. Amino acid sequence: CASSLAGVGRLDYGYTF.

This clone showed up just a few times. The chain uses TRBV9 and TRBJ2-1; 10 bases align to TRBD1. V lost 3 bases, J lost 9 bases, and 21 bases stayed unmatched. Per germline, CDR1 SGDLS and CDR2 YYNGEE. The CDR3 runs to 19 residues. The CDR3: CASSALGQGVGRGSGEQFF. In nucleotides, the CDR3 is TGTGCCAGCAGCGCGCTTGGACAGGGGGTTGGGCGGGGGTCCGGTGAGCAGTTCTTC.

The V gene is TRBV10-3, the J gene TRBJ1-1; D is possibly TRBD1 (5 bases). CDR3 length: 13 residues. Trimming took off 5 bases at V and 5 bases at J, with 12 bases between the two ends. The germline V gene has CDR1 ENHRY and CDR2 SYGVKD. The CDR3: CAISLQGKTEAFF. As DNA, the CDR3 is TGTGCCATCAGTCTCCAGGGAAAAACTGAAGCTTTCTTT.

The V call is TRBV5-4, the J call TRBJ2-3; TRBD2 matches 7 bases. Germline-derived CDR1 and CDR2 are SGHNT and YYREEE (reference sequence). After removal of 4 bases from V and 0 bases from J, the junction contained 8 bases not matched to a gene. The CDR3 loop spans 16 amino acids. The CDR3 nucleotides are TGTGCCAGCAGCCAGCCCGGGACTATGAGCACAGATACGCAGTATTTT. The encoded protein is CASSQPGTMSTDTQYF. The variable domain in full, completed from reference TRBV5-4 and TRBJ2-3, reads ETGVTQSPTHLIKTRGQQVTLRCSSQSGHNTVSWYQQALGQGPQFIFQYYREEENGRGNFPPRFSGLQFPNYSSELNVNALELDDSALYLCASSQPGTMSTDTQYFGPGTRLTVL.

The chain is built from TRBV7-2 and TRBJ2-1; a weak D match, TRBD1 (6 bases). This CDR3 spans 12 amino acids. CDR1 is SGHTA, CDR2 FQGNSA, per germline. V dropped 5 bases and J dropped 10 bases, with 12 bases sitting between them. CDR3 sequence reads: CASSQGNREQFF. CDR3 in DNA: TGTGCCAGCAGCCAGGGGAATAGGGAGCAGTTCTTC.

In DNA form, the CDR3 reads TGTGCCAGCAGCGGGGGACAGCCAGTCTCTGGGGCCAACGTCCTGACTTTC. Amino acid sequence: CASSGGQPVSGANVLTF. The chain is built from TRBV5-8 and TRBJ2-6; TRBD1 matches 7 bases. V dropped 4 bases and J dropped 0; count of bases not matched to a gene: 7. Per germline, CDR1 SGHTS and CDR2 YDEGEE. The CDR3 is 17 residues long.

CDR3 bases: TGTGCCAGCAGTTTTTCCTGGGCTGACCAGCCCCAGCATTTT. Translation gives CASSFSWADQPQHF. V usage is TRBV28 and J usage is TRBJ1-5; D is undetermined. Germline loops: CDR1 MDHEN, CDR2 SYDVKM. The ends were cut back, 3 bases at V and 7 bases at J, with 13 bases in the middle. The CDR3 spans 14 residues.

This clone was counted once. This chain connects TRBV14 to TRBJ1-2, with a tentative D call TRBD1 (6 bases). Trimming pared 0 bases from V and 6 bases from J, leaving 17 bases between. This CDR3 has 16 residues. Per germline, CDR1 SGHDN and CDR2 FVKESK. This CDR3 reads CASSQDLRNRANGYTF. The CDR3 nucleotides are TGTGCCAGCAGCCAAGATCTCAGGAACAGGGCCAATGGCTACACCTTC. The full variable domain, with the rest looked up from reference TRBV14 and TRBJ1-2, is EAGVTQFPSHSVIEKGQTVTLRCDPISGHDNLYWYRRVMGKEIKFLLHFVKESKQDESGMPNNRFLAERTGGTYSTLKVQPAELEDSGVYFCASSQDLRNRANGYTFGSGTRLTVV.

This clone was detected a few times. The CDR3: CASSTSRQGNGELFF. For the CDR3, the DNA is TGCGCCAGCAGCACTTCCCGACAGGGGAACGGGGAGCTGTTTTTT. V gene TRBV5-1 combines with J gene TRBJ2-2, with 8 bases aligning to TRBD1. Losses at the gene ends were 4 bases for V and 7 bases for J; bases not matched to a gene: 9. This CDR3 has 15 amino acids. The germline V gene encodes CDR1 SGHRS and CDR2 YFSETQ.

This clone was seen more than once but under ten times. The V gene is TRBV27, the J gene TRBJ1-2; 7 nucleotides agree with TRBD1. V gave up 5 bases and J gave up 6 bases; unmatched junction bases: 9. Germline V lookup: CDR1 MNHEY, CDR2 SMNVEV (reference sequence). This CDR3 comprises 14 residues. CDR3 DNA: TGTGCCAGCAGTCACGGACAGGCTAAAGATGGCTACACCTTC. It codes for CASSHGQAKDGYTF.